This TCR beta chain emerged from a study of blood T cell repertoires in COVID-19 (dated by TCRdb to 2018 to 2021). The study in broad terms: Collaborator samples came from the United States, Italy and Spain and covered acute and convalescent phases of COVID-19. Samples were obtained from the ongoing ImmuneRACE study (first 160 participants) and from about 1,300 subjects provided by 6 global collaborators. The repertoires were made available in a free public database intended to serve as a resource for research on the immune response to SARS-CoV-2. Where HLA class I and class II types were available, the types were taken from metadata supplied by the sample provider, not from assay-based typing. A de-identified subject ID, COVID-19 status, age in years and sex were almost always included in the sample metadata. Subjects who had been exposed to COVID-19, were actively infected with it, or had recovered from it provided the deeply sampled blood TCRbeta repertoires that made up the dataset. The material from the prospective study consisted of cDNA or gDNA derived from T cells, B-cell-depleted T cells, or PBMCs. General conclusions and limits of the study: The amount of clinical and demographic metadata varied by source and participant and was provided uncurated.

Only one count was recorded for this clone. Its recognized antigen is unknown. Base qualities are not recorded, but no much larger clone differs from it by a single base. V has 0 bases trimmed and J has 15 bases trimmed; junction bases matching no gene number 8. CDR1 and CDR2 (MNHEY, SVGAGI) derive from the germline V gene. Inclusive of the bounding cysteine and phenylalanine, the CDR3 is 13 residues long. Only the CDR3 part of the read is kept: 39 bases, read in frame from the first base. The immunoSEQ Assay, a bias-controlled multiplex PCR, was used to amplify TCRbeta CDR3 regions from genomic DNA. As for how the authors treated the data: Nucleated cell counts per sample were estimated from amplification of reference gene primers within the assay. Sequence reads were collapsed and filtered to measure the absolute abundance of every unique TCRbeta CDR3 rearrangement. For each sample, productive Simpson clonality was calculated as the square root of Simpson's diversity index over productive rearrangements. TCRdb stores this immuneACCESS table with in-frame sequences only. Part of the clones is absent; in the studies checked, under half of the shortfall reflects unresolved V genes, and no reason is known for the rest. V and J calls and clone size are those listed in that table; D and trimming were worked out from the DNA. The sample table shows 170,000 or so clones, and around nine tenths are seen once. The ten largest clones capture roughly 0.85% of the sample.

Samples from volunteer blood donors who had recovered from COVID-19 were contributed by a second Seattle source. Collaborating institutions collected whole blood in K2EDTA tubes following their own protocols. Collaborator samples were shipped for TCRbeta analysis as frozen whole blood, isolated PBMCs, or DNA extracted from either sample type. This TCR was recovered from a woman in her late teens or twenties who had recovered from COVID-19. Sequenced: peripheral blood. The rearrangement joined TRBV6-5 to TRBJ1-3, and TRBD1 aligns with 7 junction nucleotides. The CDR3 protein is CASSYSNPGQPYF. The DNA sequence follows: TGTGCCAGCAGTTACTCGAACCCGGGACAGCCATATTTT.